The rows below give T cell receptor beta chains drawn from one sample of a study of CD8+CD57+ T cells in acquired aplastic anemia. TCRdb re-analysed the reads in MiXCR, keeping a single row per CDR3 protein. The sample lists 160,000 or so distinct CDR3 sequences, around half occurring once. Sequences were obtained from sorted CD4+, CD8+, or CD8+CD57+ T cells (not recorded which) from PBMCs. The source of these receptors is a human donor with aplastic anemia. The CDR3 runs from the conserved cysteine through the conserved F or W. Each record gives: D gene, V gene, clone size, J gene, CDR3 protein, CDR3 DNA. The D gene is left open where the match is weak. Clone sizes are given selectively: once, few, many, or a class where the clone is expanded.

d_gene: .
v_gene: TRBV5-1
abundance: many
j_gene: TRBJ1-6
CDR3aa: CASSFSQGGNSPLHF
CDR3nt: TGCGCCAGCAGCTTCTCACAAGGAGGAAATTCACCCCTCCACTTT

d_gene: TRBD1
v_gene: TRBV10-3
abundance: .
j_gene: TRBJ2-1
CDR3aa: CAISESASGTGVRKGEQFF
CDR3nt: TGTGCCATCAGTGAGTCGGCTTCCGGGACAGGGGTTCGGAAGGGTGAGCAGTTCTTC

d_gene: TRBD1
v_gene: TRBV6-1
abundance: .
j_gene: TRBJ1-5
CDR3aa: CASRTTGTGNQPQHF
CDR3nt: TGTGCCAGCAGGACGACCGGGACAGGGAATCAGCCCCAGCATTTT

d_gene: .
v_gene: TRBV18
abundance: few
j_gene: TRBJ1-1
CDR3aa: CASSHSRGTEAFF
CDR3nt: TGTGCCAGCTCTCACAGCCGGGGAACTGAAGCTTTCTTT

d_gene: .
v_gene: TRBV19
abundance: .
j_gene: TRBJ1-5
CDR3aa: CASSDEGFSNQPQHF
CDR3nt: TGTGCCAGTAGTGACGAGGGCTTTAGCAATCAGCCCCAGCATTTT

d_gene: .
v_gene: TRBV4-3
abundance: .
j_gene: TRBJ1-4
CDR3aa: CASSLGRGDYEKLFF
CDR3nt: TGCGCCAGCAGCCTGGGCAGGGGCGATTATGAAAAACTGTTTTTT

d_gene: TRBD2
v_gene: TRBV24-1
abundance: once
j_gene: TRBJ2-1
CDR3aa: CATSARGTSAQFF
CDR3nt: TGTGCCACCAGTGCTAGGGGGACTAGCGCGCAGTTCTTC

d_gene: .
v_gene: TRBV28
abundance: .
j_gene: TRBJ2-6
CDR3aa: CASSLSPGAGANVLTF
CDR3nt: TGTGCCAGCAGTCTATCTCCAGGTGCTGGGGCCAACGTCCTGACTTTC

d_gene: .
v_gene: TRBV25-1
abundance: .
j_gene: TRBJ2-7
CDR3aa: CASSRGSMLDEQYF
CDR3nt: TGTGCCAGCAGTCGAGGGTCAATGCTGGACGAGCAGTACTTC

d_gene: .
v_gene: TRBV19
abundance: many
j_gene: TRBJ2-2
CDR3aa: CAARQDGELFF
CDR3nt: TGTGCCGCTCGACAGGACGGGGAGCTGTTTTTT

d_gene: TRBD1
v_gene: TRBV4-3
abundance: many
j_gene: TRBJ1-6
CDR3aa: CASSPRTGDFSPLHF
CDR3nt: TGCGCCAGCAGCCCCAGGACAGGGGATTTTTCACCCCTCCACTTT

d_gene: .
v_gene: TRBV12-3/TRBV12-4
abundance: once
j_gene: TRBJ1-5
CDR3aa: CASTLASKGQPQRF
CDR3nt: TGTGCCAGCACCCTGGCAAGTAAGGGGCAGCCCCAGCGTTTT

d_gene: .
v_gene: TRBV25-1
abundance: once
j_gene: TRBJ1-6
CDR3aa: CASSEGESYNSPLHF
CDR3nt: TGTGCCAGCAGCGAAGGGGAATCCTATAATTCACCCCTCCACTTT

d_gene: .
v_gene: TRBV2
abundance: .
j_gene: TRBJ1-2
CDR3aa: CASSTPPDGYTF
CDR3nt: TGTGCCAGCAGTACCCCGCCAGATGGCTACACCTTC

d_gene: .
v_gene: TRBV2
abundance: .
j_gene: TRBJ2-5
CDR3aa: CASSEARTSETQYF
CDR3nt: TGTGCCAGCAGTGAAGCGAGAACAAGCGAGACCCAGTACTTC

d_gene: TRBD1
v_gene: TRBV6-1
abundance: many
j_gene: TRBJ1-2
CDR3aa: CASSVGQSYGYTF
CDR3nt: TGTGCCAGCAGTGTGGGACAGTCCTATGGCTACACCTTC

d_gene: TRBD1
v_gene: TRBV29-1
abundance: .
j_gene: TRBJ1-1
CDR3aa: CSATTGFSDTEAFF
CDR3nt: TGCAGCGCCACGACAGGGTTCTCGGACACTGAAGCCTTCTTT

d_gene: .
v_gene: TRBV6-2/TRBV6-3
abundance: .
j_gene: TRBJ1-1
CDR3aa: CASKGMGHMNTEAFF
CDR3nt: TGTGCCAGCAAAGGAATGGGACACATGAACACTGAAGCTTTCTTT

d_gene: .
v_gene: TRBV12-3/TRBV12-4
abundance: many
j_gene: TRBJ1-5
CDR3aa: CASTRGSKGSNQPQHF
CDR3nt: TGTGCCAGCACCCGGGGGAGCAAGGGTAGCAATCAGCCCCAGCATTTT

d_gene: .
v_gene: TRBV2
abundance: many
j_gene: TRBJ2-5
CDR3aa: CASSHRVRGGSGGETQYF
CDR3nt: TGTGCCAGCAGTCACAGGGTTCGGGGAGGGTCGGGCGGAGAGACCCAGTACTTC

d_gene: TRBD1
v_gene: TRBV7-6
abundance: .
j_gene: TRBJ1-5
CDR3aa: CASSPRPGTGNQPQHF
CDR3nt: TGTGCCAGCAGCCCCCGCCCCGGGACAGGGAATCAGCCCCAGCATTTT

d_gene: TRBD1
v_gene: TRBV5-4
abundance: few
j_gene: TRBJ2-5
CDR3aa: CASSKDRGETQYF
CDR3nt: TGTGCCAGCAGTAAGGACAGGGGAGAGACCCAGTACTTC

d_gene: .
v_gene: TRBV12-3/TRBV12-4
abundance: .
j_gene: TRBJ1-2
CDR3aa: CASSSGVNYGYTF
CDR3nt: TGTGCCAGCAGTTCCGGGGTGAACTATGGCTACACCTTC

d_gene: .
v_gene: TRBV5-5
abundance: many
j_gene: TRBJ1-5
CDR3aa: CASSRVDSYNQPQHF
CDR3nt: TGTGCCAGCAGCCGGGTCGACAGCTACAATCAGCCCCAGCATTTT

d_gene: TRBD1
v_gene: TRBV19
abundance: .
j_gene: TRBJ1-1
CDR3aa: CASSHRGTEAFF
CDR3nt: TGTGCCAGTAGCCACAGGGGAACTGAAGCTTTCTTT

d_gene: .
v_gene: TRBV7-2
abundance: many
j_gene: TRBJ2-1
CDR3aa: CASSEDSVLVEQFF
CDR3nt: TGTGCCAGCAGCGAGGACTCAGTCCTGGTTGAGCAGTTCTTC

d_gene: TRBD2
v_gene: TRBV9
abundance: many
j_gene: TRBJ2-7
CDR3aa: CASSGAGADSPRNEQYF
CDR3nt: TGTGCCAGCAGCGGAGCGGGGGCGGATTCTCCAAGGAACGAGCAGTACTTC

d_gene: TRBD2
v_gene: TRBV6-5
abundance: few
j_gene: TRBJ2-3
CDR3aa: CASGYSGGMADTQYF
CDR3nt: TGTGCCAGCGGTTACTCGGGGGGGATGGCGGATACGCAGTACTTT

d_gene: .
v_gene: TRBV14
abundance: .
j_gene: TRBJ2-1
CDR3aa: CASSPGRGLGLWWSF
CDR3nt: TGTGCCAGCAGCCCTGGACGGGGATTGGGATTGTGGTGGTCCTTC

d_gene: TRBD2
v_gene: TRBV10-3
abundance: .
j_gene: TRBJ2-7
CDR3aa: CAISESGTLSYEQYF
CDR3nt: TGTGCCATCAGTGAAAGCGGGACCCTCTCCTACGAGCAGTACTTC

d_gene: TRBD2
v_gene: TRBV11-1
abundance: few
j_gene: TRBJ2-1
CDR3aa: CASSFPTQGTSGGMDEQFF
CDR3nt: TGTGCCAGCAGCTTCCCTACCCAAGGAACTAGCGGGGGGATGGATGAGCAGTTCTTC

d_gene: .
v_gene: TRBV6-5
abundance: many
j_gene: TRBJ2-5
CDR3aa: CASSVLGETQYF
CDR3nt: TGTGCCAGCAGCGTGCTGGGGGAGACCCAGTACTTC

d_gene: .
v_gene: TRBV28
abundance: few
j_gene: TRBJ2-6
CDR3aa: CASSLRSGANVLTF
CDR3nt: TGTGCCAGCAGTTTACGCTCTGGGGCCAACGTCCTGACTTTC

d_gene: .
v_gene: TRBV28
abundance: few
j_gene: TRBJ2-7
CDR3aa: CASSLDRQGSYEQYF
CDR3nt: TGTGCCAGCAGTTTGGATCGGCAGGGCTCCTACGAGCAGTACTTC

d_gene: .
v_gene: TRBV5-1
abundance: many
j_gene: TRBJ2-3
CDR3aa: CASSRDNPSTDTQYF
CDR3nt: TGCGCCAGCAGCAGGGATAACCCTAGCACAGATACGCAGTATTTT

d_gene: .
v_gene: TRBV29-1
abundance: .
j_gene: TRBJ1-1
CDR3aa: CSVARGGTEAFF
CDR3nt: TGCAGCGTGGCTAGGGGGGGCACTGAAGCTTTCTTT

d_gene: TRBD1
v_gene: TRBV2
abundance: few
j_gene: TRBJ1-6
CDR3aa: CASRPTGGASPLHF
CDR3nt: TGTGCCAGCAGGCCCACAGGGGGCGCCTCACCCCTCCACTTT

d_gene: .
v_gene: TRBV7-9
abundance: .
j_gene: TRBJ1-1
CDR3aa: CASRKYHTNTEAFF
CDR3nt: TGTGCCAGCCGCAAATATCACACCAACACTGAAGCTTTCTTT

d_gene: TRBD1
v_gene: TRBV30
abundance: .
j_gene: TRBJ2-7
CDR3aa: CAWSVPGTGRRIYEQYF
CDR3nt: TGTGCCTGGAGTGTACCAGGGACAGGGCGCCGAATCTACGAGCAGTACTTC

d_gene: TRBD1
v_gene: TRBV20-1
abundance: many
j_gene: TRBJ1-4
CDR3aa: CSARGDRGGEKLFF
CDR3nt: TGCAGTGCTAGGGGGGACAGGGGAGGTGAAAAACTGTTTTTT

d_gene: .
v_gene: TRBV29-1
abundance: .
j_gene: TRBJ1-2
CDR3aa: CSVDGTTGYTF
CDR3nt: TGCAGCGTAGATGGGACTACCGGCTACACCTTC

d_gene: .
v_gene: TRBV19
abundance: many
j_gene: TRBJ2-3
CDR3aa: CASRTGRETDTQYF
CDR3nt: TGTGCCAGTAGGACGGGCAGGGAAACAGATACGCAGTATTTT

d_gene: .
v_gene: TRBV10-3
abundance: .
j_gene: TRBJ2-5
CDR3aa: CAISDQQETQYF
CDR3nt: TGTGCCATCAGTGACCAGCAAGAGACCCAGTACTTC

d_gene: .
v_gene: TRBV19
abundance: medium-sized
j_gene: TRBJ2-5
CDR3aa: CASSPREGWETQYF
CDR3nt: TGTGCCAGTAGTCCCCGTGAGGGATGGGAGACCCAGTACTTC

d_gene: .
v_gene: TRBV6-5
abundance: few
j_gene: TRBJ1-1
CDR3aa: CASSSGGALIGTEAFF
CDR3nt: TGTGCCAGCAGTTCCGGGGGGGCTCTAATCGGCACTGAAGCTTTCTTT

d_gene: TRBD1
v_gene: TRBV6-1
abundance: many
j_gene: TRBJ2-7
CDR3aa: CASCLRQGINEQYF
CDR3nt: TGTGCCAGCTGCTTGCGACAGGGGATCAACGAGCAGTACTTC

d_gene: TRBD1
v_gene: TRBV2
abundance: .
j_gene: TRBJ2-7
CDR3aa: CASSSNRGLSYEQYF
CDR3nt: TGTGCCAGCAGTTCCAACAGGGGGCTGTCGTACGAGCAGTACTTC

d_gene: .
v_gene: TRBV2
abundance: .
j_gene: TRBJ1-6
CDR3aa: CASQTGPNSPLHF
CDR3nt: TGTGCCAGCCAAACAGGGCCAAATTCACCCCTCCACTTT

d_gene: .
v_gene: TRBV10-3
abundance: .
j_gene: TRBJ2-3
CDR3aa: CAIRQGNTQYF
CDR3nt: TGTGCCATCAGGCAGGGAAACACGCAGTATTTT

d_gene: TRBD2
v_gene: TRBV7-3
abundance: .
j_gene: TRBJ2-3
CDR3aa: CASSPRGGGPSTDTQYF
CDR3nt: TGTGCCAGCAGCCCCCGGGGGGGAGGACCTAGCACAGATACGCAGTATTTT

d_gene: TRBD2
v_gene: TRBV20-1
abundance: .
j_gene: TRBJ2-1
CDR3aa: CSARPSGGRRNEQFF
CDR3nt: TGCAGTGCTAGACCCTCAGGCGGGAGGAGGAATGAGCAGTTCTTC

d_gene: TRBD1
v_gene: TRBV30
abundance: .
j_gene: TRBJ1-5
CDR3aa: CAWSVGQGAGQPQHF
CDR3nt: TGTGCCTGGAGTGTGGGGCAGGGGGCTGGTCAGCCCCAGCATTTT

d_gene: .
v_gene: TRBV6-2/TRBV6-3
abundance: many
j_gene: TRBJ1-1
CDR3aa: CASNRGNTEAFF
CDR3nt: TGTGCCAGCAATCGGGGGAACACTGAAGCTTTCTTT

d_gene: .
v_gene: TRBV11-2
abundance: many
j_gene: TRBJ2-3
CDR3aa: CASSQTLGQSTDTQYF
CDR3nt: TGTGCCAGCAGCCAAACCCTTGGACAAAGCACAGATACGCAGTATTTT

d_gene: .
v_gene: TRBV19
abundance: .
j_gene: TRBJ2-7
CDR3aa: CASSMRSGAAYEQYF
CDR3nt: TGTGCCAGTAGTATGAGGTCAGGGGCCGCCTACGAGCAGTACTTC

d_gene: TRBD1
v_gene: TRBV12-3/TRBV12-4
abundance: .
j_gene: TRBJ2-1
CDR3aa: CASRQGAGLGNEQFF
CDR3nt: TGTGCCAGCAGACAGGGGGCCGGTCTCGGGAATGAGCAGTTCTTC

d_gene: .
v_gene: TRBV12-5
abundance: many
j_gene: TRBJ2-6
CDR3aa: CASGLLEAGANVLTF
CDR3nt: TGTGCTAGTGGTTTACTTGAGGCTGGGGCCAACGTCCTGACTTTC

d_gene: .
v_gene: TRBV19
abundance: .
j_gene: TRBJ1-5
CDR3aa: CASSIVRNSNQPQHF
CDR3nt: TGTGCCAGTAGTATAGTAAGGAATAGCAATCAGCCCCAGCATTTT